This T cell receptor beta chain was documented in a study of post-analysis software for immune sequencing data. Looking at the study overall: Recorded disease courses covered relapsing-remitting, secondary progressive and progressive-relapsing multiple sclerosis. Some patients had no subtype annotation. The study, taken as a whole, reports: The authors found that F measure strongly co-clustered same-batch samples. With TRBV5-6, TRBV5-1 and TRBV20-1 included, about five TRBV segments were more frequent in patients than in controls. Controls significantly exceeded multiple sclerosis patients in normalized Chao1 diversity.

The authors incorporated unique molecular identifiers into the TCR beta cDNA libraries. Input of roughly 0.95 to 10 million T cells yielded approximately 500,000 cDNA molecules. Each CDR3 protein gets one entry after TCRdb re-called the PCR reads with MiXCR. The sample consists of about 500,000 distinct CDR3 sequences, approximately 45% of them appearing once. The V gene's germline CDR1 is DFQATT and CDR2 SNEGSKA (reference sequence). The germline V and J ends were trimmed by 1 base and 8 bases, with 12 bases remaining between them. The CDR3 is 13 residues long. Details on this clonotype: The antigen is not known.

Sequencing was performed on blood. The clonotype was recovered from a girl aged 5 to 17 with multiple sclerosis. This chain uses TRBV20-1 with TRBJ2-1, with D possibly matching TRBD2 (5 bases). This CDR3 reads CSARASLVHEQFF. The CDR3 region has the DNA TGCAGTGCTAGAGCTTCACTAGTCCATGAGCAGTTCTTC.